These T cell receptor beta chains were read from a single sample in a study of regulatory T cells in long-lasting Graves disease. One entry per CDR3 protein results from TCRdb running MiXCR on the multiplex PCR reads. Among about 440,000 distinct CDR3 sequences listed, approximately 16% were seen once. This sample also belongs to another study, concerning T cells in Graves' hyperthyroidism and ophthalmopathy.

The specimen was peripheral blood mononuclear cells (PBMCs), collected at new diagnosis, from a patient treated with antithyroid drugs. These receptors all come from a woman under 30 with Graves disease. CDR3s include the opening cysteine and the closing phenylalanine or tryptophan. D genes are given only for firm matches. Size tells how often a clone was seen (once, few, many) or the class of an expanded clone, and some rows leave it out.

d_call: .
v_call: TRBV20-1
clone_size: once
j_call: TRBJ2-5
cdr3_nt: TGCAGTGCTCATTACACAGGGAGGGGACAAGAGACCCAGTACTTC
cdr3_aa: CSAHYTGRGQETQYF

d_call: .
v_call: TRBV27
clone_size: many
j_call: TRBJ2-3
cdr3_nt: TGTGCCAGCAGTTTAGCCGGGCCTTCGCGACAGTATTTT
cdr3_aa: CASSLAGPSRQYF

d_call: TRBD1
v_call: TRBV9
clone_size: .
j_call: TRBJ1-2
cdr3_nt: TGTGCCAGCAGCGTAGTTGCAGGGGGCTCTGGCTACACCTTC
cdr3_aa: CASSVVAGGSGYTF

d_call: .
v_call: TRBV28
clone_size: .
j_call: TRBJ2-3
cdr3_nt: TGTGCCAGCAGACCGGAAAGCACAGATACGCAGTATTTT
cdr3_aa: CASRPESTDTQYF

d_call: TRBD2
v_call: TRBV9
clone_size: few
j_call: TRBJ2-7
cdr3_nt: TGTGCCAGCAGCCCTACCCCAGGACTAGCGGAGTACTTC
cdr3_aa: CASSPTPGLAEYF

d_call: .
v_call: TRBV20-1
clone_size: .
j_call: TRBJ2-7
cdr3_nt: TGCAGTGCTCCGGGTAGGGACTCCGCCTACGAGCAGTACTTC
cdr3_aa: CSAPGRDSAYEQYF

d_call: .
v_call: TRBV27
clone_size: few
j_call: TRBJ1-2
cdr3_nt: TGTACCAGCAGTTCTCACGGACAGTCCTATGGCTACACCTTC
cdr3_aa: CTSSSHGQSYGYTF

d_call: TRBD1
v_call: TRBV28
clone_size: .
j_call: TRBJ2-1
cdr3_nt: TGTGCCAGCAGTCCGGGACAGGGATCCCACAATGAGCAGTTCTTC
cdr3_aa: CASSPGQGSHNEQFF

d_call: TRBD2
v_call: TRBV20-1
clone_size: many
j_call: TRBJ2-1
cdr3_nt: TGCAGTGCTAGAAAAATATACCCTAGCGGCTACAATGAGCAGTTCTTC
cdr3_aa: CSARKIYPSGYNEQFF

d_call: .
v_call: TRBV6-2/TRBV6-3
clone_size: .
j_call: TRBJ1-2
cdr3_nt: TGTGCCAGCAGCCAGGGAGAGGACTATGGCTACACCTTC
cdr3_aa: CASSQGEDYGYTF

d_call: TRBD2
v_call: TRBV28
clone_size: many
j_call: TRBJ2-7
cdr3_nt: TGTGCCAGCAGCTCCACTCGGAGCGGGGTTGGCGAGCAGTACTTC
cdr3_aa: CASSSTRSGVGEQYF

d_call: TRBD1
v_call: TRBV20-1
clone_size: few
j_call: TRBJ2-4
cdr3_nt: TGCAGTGCTAGGGATTTGGGGACAGGAGGAGCCAAAAACATTCAGTACTTC
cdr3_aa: CSARDLGTGGAKNIQYF

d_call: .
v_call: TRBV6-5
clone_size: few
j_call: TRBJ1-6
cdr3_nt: TGTGCCAGCAGTTACAGGAGCTCCTATAATTCACCCCTCCACTTT
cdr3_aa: CASSYRSSYNSPLHF

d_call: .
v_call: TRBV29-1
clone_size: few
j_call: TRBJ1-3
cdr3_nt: TGCAGCGTTCGGGTCCCTGGTGGTCCAAACACCATATATTTT
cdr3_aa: CSVRVPGGPNTIYF

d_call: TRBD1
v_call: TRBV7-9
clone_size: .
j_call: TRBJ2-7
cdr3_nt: TGTGCCAGCAGCTTAATAGGACAGGGGGCCCACGAGCAGTACTTC
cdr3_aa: CASSLIGQGAHEQYF

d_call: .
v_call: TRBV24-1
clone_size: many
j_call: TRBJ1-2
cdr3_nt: TGTGCCACCAGTGACCGGGCCGCCCCCTATGGCTACACCTTC
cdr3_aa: CATSDRAAPYGYTF

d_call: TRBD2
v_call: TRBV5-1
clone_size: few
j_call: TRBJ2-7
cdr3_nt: TGCGCCAGCACAAAGACTAGCGGGGCTTACGAGCAGTACTTC
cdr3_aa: CASTKTSGAYEQYF

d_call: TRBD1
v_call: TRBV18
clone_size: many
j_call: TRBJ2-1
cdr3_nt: TGTGCCAGCTCACCACCAGGGACAGGGTACAATGAGCAGTTCTTC
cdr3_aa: CASSPPGTGYNEQFF

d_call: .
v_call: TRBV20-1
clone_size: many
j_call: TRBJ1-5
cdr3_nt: TGCAGTGCGGTGCAGGAGCTGAGTCAGCCCCAGCATTTT
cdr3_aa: CSAVQELSQPQHF

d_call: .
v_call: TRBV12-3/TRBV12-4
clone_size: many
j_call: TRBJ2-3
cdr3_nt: TGTGCCAGCACCGCTGGCCGAACAGGGTTTACCACAGATACGCAGTATTTT
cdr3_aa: CASTAGRTGFTTDTQYF

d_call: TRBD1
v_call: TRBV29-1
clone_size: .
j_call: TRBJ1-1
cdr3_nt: TGCAGCGCCGCGACAGGGTCGAACACTGAAGCTTCCTTT
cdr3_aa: CSAATGSNTEASF

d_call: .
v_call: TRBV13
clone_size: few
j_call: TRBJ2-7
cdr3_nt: TGTGCCAGCAGTTCCGAGCAAAGGGGCTACGAGCAGTACTTC
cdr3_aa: CASSSEQRGYEQYF

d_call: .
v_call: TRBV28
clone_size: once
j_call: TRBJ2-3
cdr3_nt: TGTGCCAGCAAATTGGAGACCAAAGTGGATACGCAGTATTTT
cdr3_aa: CASKLETKVDTQYF

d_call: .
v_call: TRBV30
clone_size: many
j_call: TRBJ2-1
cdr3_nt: TGTGCCTGGAGTAGAGAGGGCCCCGAGCAGTTCTTC
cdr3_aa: CAWSREGPEQFF

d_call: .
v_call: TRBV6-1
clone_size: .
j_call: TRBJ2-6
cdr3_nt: TGTGCCAGCAGATGGCCTGGGGCCAACGTCCTGACTTTC
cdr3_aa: CASRWPGANVLTF

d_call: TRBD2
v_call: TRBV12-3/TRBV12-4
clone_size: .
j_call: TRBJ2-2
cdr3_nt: TGTGCCAGCAGGAGGACTAGCGGGAGGGGGGCGGGTATCACCGGGGAGCTGTTTTTT
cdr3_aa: CASRRTSGRGAGITGELFF

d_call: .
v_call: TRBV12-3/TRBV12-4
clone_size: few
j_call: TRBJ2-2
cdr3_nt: TGTGCCAGCGTCCATATCGGGGAGCTGTTTTTT
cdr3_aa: CASVHIGELFF

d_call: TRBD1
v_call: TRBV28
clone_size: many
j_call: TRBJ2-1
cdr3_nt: TGTGCCAGCAGTTATGAATTCAGGGGGAGTCGTAGCAATGAGCAGTTCTTC
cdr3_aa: CASSYEFRGSRSNEQFF

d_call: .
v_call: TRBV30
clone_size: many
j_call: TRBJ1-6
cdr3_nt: TGTGCCTGGAGTGTGTTGCGTTCACCCCTCCACTTT
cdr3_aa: CAWSVLRSPLHF

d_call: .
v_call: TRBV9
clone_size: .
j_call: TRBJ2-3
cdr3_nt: TGTGCCAGCAGCGACAGAGGGGATACGCAGTATTTT
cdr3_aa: CASSDRGDTQYF

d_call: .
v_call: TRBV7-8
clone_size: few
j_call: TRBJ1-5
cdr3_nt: TGTGCCAGCAGCTTAAGACCGACAGATAGCAATCAGCCCCAGCATTTT
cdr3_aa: CASSLRPTDSNQPQHF

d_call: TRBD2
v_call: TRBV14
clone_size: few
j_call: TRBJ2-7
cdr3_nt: TGTGCCAGCAGCGAGCGGGGGATATCCTACGAGCAGTACTTC
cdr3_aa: CASSERGISYEQYF

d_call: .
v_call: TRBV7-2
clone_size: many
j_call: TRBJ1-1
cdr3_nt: TGTGCCAGCAGCTTCGAGGAGAACACTGAAGCTTTCTTT
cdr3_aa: CASSFEENTEAFF